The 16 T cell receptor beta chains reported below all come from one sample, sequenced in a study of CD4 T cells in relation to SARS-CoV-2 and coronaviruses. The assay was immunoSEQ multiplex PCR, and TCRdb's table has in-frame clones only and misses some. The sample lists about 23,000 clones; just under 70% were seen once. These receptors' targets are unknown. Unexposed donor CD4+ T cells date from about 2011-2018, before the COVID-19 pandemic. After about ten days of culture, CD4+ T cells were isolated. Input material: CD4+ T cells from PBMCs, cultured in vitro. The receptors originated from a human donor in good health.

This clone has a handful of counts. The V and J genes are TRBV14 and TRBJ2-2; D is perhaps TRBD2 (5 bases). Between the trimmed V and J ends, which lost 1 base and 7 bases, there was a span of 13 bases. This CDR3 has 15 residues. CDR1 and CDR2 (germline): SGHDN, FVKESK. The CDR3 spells CASSQGQRRSGELFF. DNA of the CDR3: TGTGCCAGCAGCCAAGGGCAGAGGAGGAGCGGGGAGCTGTTTTTT. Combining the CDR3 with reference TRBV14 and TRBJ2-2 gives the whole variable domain EAGVTQFPSHSVIEKGQTVTLRCDPISGHDNLYWYRRVMGKEIKFLLHFVKESKQDESGMPNNRFLAERTGGTYSTLKVQPAELEDSGVYFCASSQGQRRSGELFFGEGSRLTVL.

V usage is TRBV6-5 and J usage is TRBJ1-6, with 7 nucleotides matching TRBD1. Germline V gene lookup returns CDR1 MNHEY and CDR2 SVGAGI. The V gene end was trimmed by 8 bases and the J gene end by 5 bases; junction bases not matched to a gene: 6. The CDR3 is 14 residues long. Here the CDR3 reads CASHGTADNSPLHF. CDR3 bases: TGTGCCAGCCACGGGACAGCGGATAATTCACCCCTCCACTTT.

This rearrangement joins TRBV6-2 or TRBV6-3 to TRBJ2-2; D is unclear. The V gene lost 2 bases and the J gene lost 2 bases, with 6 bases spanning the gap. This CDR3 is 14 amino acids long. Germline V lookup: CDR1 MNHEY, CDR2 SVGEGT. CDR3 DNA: TGTGCCAGCAGTTACAACGGAAACACCGGGGAGCTGTTTTTT. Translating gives CASSYNGNTGELFF.

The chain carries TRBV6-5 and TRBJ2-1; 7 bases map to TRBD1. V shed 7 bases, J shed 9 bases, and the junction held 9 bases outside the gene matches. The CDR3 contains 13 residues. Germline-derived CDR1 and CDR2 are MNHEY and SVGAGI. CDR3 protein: CASKLQGSGEQFF. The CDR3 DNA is TGTGCCAGCAAATTACAGGGGTCGGGTGAGCAGTTCTTC.

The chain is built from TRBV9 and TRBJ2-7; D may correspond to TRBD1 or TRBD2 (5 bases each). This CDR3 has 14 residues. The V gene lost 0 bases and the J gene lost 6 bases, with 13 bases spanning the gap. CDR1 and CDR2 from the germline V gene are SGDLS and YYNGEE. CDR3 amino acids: CASSVGGEIGEQYF. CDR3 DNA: TGTGCCAGCAGCGTAGGAGGGGAAATAGGCGAGCAGTACTTC.

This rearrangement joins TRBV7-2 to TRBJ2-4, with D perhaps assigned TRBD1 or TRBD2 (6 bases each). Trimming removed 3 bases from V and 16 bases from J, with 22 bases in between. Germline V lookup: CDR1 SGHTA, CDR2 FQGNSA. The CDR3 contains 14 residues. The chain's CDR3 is CASSFVGGGDIIYF. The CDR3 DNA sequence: TGTGCCAGCAGCTTTGTCGGTGGCGGGGACATTATATACTTC. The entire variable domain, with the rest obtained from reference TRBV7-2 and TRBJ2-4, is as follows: GAGVSQSPSNKVTEKGKDVELRCDPISGHTALYWYRQSLGQGLEFLIYFQGNSAPDKSGLPSDRFSAERTGGSVSTLTIQRTQQEDSAVYLCASSFVGGGDIIYFGAGTRLSVL.

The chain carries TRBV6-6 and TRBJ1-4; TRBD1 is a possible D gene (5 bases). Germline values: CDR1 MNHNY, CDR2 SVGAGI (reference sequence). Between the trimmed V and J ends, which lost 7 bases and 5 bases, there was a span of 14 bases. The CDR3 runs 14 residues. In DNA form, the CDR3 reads TGTGCCAGCACCGAGAGGGGACGGAATGAAAAACTGTTTTTT. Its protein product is CASTERGRNEKLFF.

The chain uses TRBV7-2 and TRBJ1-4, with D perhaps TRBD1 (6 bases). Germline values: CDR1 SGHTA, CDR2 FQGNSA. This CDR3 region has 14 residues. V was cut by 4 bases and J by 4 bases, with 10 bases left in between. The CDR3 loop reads CASSSDSRNEKLFF. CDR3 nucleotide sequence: TGTGCCAGCAGCTCGGACAGCCGTAATGAAAAACTGTTTTTT.

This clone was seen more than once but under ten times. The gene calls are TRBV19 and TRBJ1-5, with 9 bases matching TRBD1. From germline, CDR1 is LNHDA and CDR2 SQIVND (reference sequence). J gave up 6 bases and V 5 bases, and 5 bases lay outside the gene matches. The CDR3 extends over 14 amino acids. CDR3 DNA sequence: TGTGCCAGTAGTTCACAGGGGGCGGGTCAGCCCCAGCATTTT. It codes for CASSSQGAGQPQHF.

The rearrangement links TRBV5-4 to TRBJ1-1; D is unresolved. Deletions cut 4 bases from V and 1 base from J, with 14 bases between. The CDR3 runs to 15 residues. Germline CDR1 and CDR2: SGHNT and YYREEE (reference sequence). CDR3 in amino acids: CASSVFGQPNTEAFF. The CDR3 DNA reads TGTGCCAGCAGCGTCTTCGGCCAGCCGAACACTGAAGCTTTCTTT.

The DNA of the CDR3 is TGTGCCAGCAGCTTAGATCCTGGGGGGAACACTGAAGCTTTCTTT. This gives the protein CASSLDPGGNTEAFF. This rearrangement joins TRBV7-9 to TRBJ1-1; a weak D match, TRBD1 (5 bases). The CDR3 totals 15 residues. CDR1 and CDR2 from the germline V gene are SEHNR and FQNEAQ (reference sequence). V shed 1 base and J shed 1 base, with 10 bases lying between them. Full variable domain (outside the CDR3, taken from reference TRBV7-9 and TRBJ1-1): DTGVSQNPRHKITKRGQNVTFRCDPISEHNRLYWYRQTLGQGPEFLTYFQNEAQLEKSRLLSDRFSAERPKGSFSTLEIQRTEQGDSAMYLCASSLDPGGNTEAFFGQGTRLTVV.

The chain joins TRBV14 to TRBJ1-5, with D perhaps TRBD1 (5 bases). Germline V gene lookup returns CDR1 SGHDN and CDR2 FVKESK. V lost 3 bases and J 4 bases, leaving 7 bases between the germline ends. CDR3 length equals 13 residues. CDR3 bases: TGTGCCAGCAGCCAGACAGAAAATCAGCCCCAGCATTTT. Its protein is CASSQTENQPQHF.

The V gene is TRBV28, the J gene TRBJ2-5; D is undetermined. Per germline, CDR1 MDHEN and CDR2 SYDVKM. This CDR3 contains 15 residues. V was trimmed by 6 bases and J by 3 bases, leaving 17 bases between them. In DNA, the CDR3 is TGTGCCAGCAGCCCCAAGGTGGAGCAAAAAGAGACCCAGTACTTC. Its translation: CASSPKVEQKETQYF. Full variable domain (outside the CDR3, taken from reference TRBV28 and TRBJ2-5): DVKVTQSSRYLVKRTGEKVFLECVQDMDHENMFWYRQDPGLGLRLIYFSYDVKMKEKGDIPEGYSVSREKKERFSLILESASTNQTSMYLCASSPKVEQKETQYFGPGTRLLVL.

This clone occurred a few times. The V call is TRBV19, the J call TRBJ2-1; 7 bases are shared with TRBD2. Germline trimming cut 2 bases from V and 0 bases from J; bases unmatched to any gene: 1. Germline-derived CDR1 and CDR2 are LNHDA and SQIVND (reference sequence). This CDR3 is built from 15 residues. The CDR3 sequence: CASSIRTSSYNEQFF. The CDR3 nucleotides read TGTGCCAGTAGTATACGGACTAGCTCCTACAATGAGCAGTTCTTC.

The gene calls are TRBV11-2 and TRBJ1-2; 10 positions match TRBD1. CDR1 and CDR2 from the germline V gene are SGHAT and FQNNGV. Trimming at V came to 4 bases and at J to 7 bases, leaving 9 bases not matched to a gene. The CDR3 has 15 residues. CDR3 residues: CASSSFPGQGLGYTF. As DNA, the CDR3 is TGTGCCAGCAGCTCCTTCCCGGGACAGGGGCTTGGCTACACCTTC.

In nucleotides, the CDR3 is TGTGCCAGTGGTCTACAGGGCTCCTATAATTCACCCCTCCACTTT. It specifies CASGLQGSYNSPLHF. V usage is TRBV19 and J usage is TRBJ1-6; weak D call: TRBD1 (6 bases). V lost 8 bases and J lost 0, with 11 bases in between. Germline CDR1 LNHDA, CDR2 SQIVND (reference sequence). The CDR3 is 15 amino acids.